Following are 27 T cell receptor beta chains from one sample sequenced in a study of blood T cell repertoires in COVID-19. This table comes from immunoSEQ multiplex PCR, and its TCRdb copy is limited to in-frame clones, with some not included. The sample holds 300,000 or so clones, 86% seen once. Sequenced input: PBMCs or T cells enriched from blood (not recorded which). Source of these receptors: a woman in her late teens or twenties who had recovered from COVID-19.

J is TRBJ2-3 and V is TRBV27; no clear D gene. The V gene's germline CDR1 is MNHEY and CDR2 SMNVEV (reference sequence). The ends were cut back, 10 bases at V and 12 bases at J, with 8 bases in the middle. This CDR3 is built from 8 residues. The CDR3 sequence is CATTLQYF. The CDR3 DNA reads TGTGCCACTACCCTCCAGTATTTT.

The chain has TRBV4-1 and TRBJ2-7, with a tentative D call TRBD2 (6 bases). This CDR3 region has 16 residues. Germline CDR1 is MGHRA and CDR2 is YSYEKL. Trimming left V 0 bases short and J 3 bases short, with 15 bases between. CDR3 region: CASSQDWAEGFYEQYF. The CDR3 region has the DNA TGCGCCAGCAGCCAAGATTGGGCGGAGGGGTTCTACGAGCAGTACTTC.

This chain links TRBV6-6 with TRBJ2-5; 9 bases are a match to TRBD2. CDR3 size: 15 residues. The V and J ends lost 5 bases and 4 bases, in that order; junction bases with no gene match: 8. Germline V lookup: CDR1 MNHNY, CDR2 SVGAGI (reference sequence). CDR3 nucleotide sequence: TGTGCCAGCAGTAAGACTAGCGGATTTGGAGAGACCCAGTACTTC. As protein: CASSKTSGFGETQYF.

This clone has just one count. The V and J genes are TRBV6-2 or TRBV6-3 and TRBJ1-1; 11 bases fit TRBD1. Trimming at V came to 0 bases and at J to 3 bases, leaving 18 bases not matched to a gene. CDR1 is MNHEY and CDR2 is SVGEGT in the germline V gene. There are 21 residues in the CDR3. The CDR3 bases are TGTGCCAGCAGTTACTCGAATTCGGACAGGGGGCGGTGGCATGCGGACACTGAAGCTTTCTTT. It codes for CASSYSNSDRGRWHADTEAFF.

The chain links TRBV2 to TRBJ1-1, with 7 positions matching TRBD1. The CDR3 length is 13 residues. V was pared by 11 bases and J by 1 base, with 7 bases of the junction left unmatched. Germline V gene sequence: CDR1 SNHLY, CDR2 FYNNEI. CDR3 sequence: CAAFRDRNTEAFF. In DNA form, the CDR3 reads TGTGCCGCGTTCCGGGACAGGAACACTGAAGCTTTCTTT. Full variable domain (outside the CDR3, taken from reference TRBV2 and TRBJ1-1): EPEVTQTPSHQVTQMGQEVILRCVPISNHLYFYWYRQILGQKVEFLVSFYNNEISEKSEIFDDQFSVERPDGSNFTLKIRSTKLEDSAMYFCAAFRDRNTEAFFGQGTRLTVV.

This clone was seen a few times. CDR3 in DNA: TGTGCCAGCAGCCAAAGGGACAGGGGCGGCTACACCTTC. It translates to CASSQRDRGGYTF. The chain recombines TRBV3-1 (or the pseudogene TRBV3-2) with TRBJ1-2; 10 bases line up with TRBD1. CDR1 LGHDT and CDR2 YNNKEL come from the germline V gene (reference sequence). The CDR3 totals 13 residues. The V gene end was trimmed by 2 bases and the J gene end by 8 bases; junction bases not matched to a gene: 2.

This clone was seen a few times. The CDR3 is CASSLDMARYGYTF. The DNA of the CDR3 is TGTGCCAGCAGCTTAGACATGGCTAGATATGGCTACACCTTC. The chain recombines TRBV7-8 with TRBJ1-2; the D is unclear. The length of the CDR3 is 14 residues. Trimming took off 1 base at V and 5 bases at J, with 11 bases between the two ends. Germline lookup yields CDR1 SGHVS and CDR2 FQNEAQ.

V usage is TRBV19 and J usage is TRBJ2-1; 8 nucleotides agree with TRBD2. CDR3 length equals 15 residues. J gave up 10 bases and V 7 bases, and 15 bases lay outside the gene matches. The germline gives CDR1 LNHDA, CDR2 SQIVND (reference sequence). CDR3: CASTRVGLAGREQFF. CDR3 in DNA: TGTGCCAGTACCCGGGTAGGACTAGCTGGTCGCGAGCAGTTCTTC.

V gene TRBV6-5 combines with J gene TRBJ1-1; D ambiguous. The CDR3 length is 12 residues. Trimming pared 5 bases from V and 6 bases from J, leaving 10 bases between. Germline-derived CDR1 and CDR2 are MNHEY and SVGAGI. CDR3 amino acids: CASSTSGAEAFF. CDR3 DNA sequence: TGTGCCAGCAGTACATCCGGGGCTGAAGCTTTCTTT.

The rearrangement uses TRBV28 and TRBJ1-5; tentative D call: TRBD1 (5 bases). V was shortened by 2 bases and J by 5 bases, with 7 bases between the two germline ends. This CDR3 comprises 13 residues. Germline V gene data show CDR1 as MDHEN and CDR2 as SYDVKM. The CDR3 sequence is CASSLGAHQPQHF. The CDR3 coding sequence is TGTGCCAGCAGTTTAGGGGCTCATCAGCCCCAGCATTTT.

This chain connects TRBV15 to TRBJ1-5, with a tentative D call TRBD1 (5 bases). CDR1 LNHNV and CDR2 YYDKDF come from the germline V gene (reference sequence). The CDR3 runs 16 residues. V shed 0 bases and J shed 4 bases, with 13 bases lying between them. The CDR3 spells CATSRDEGVRNQPQHF. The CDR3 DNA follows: TGTGCCACCAGCAGAGATGAAGGGGTTAGGAATCAGCCCCAGCATTTT. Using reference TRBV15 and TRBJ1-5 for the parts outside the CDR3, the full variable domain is DAMVIQNPRYQVTQFGKPVTLSCSQTLNHNVMYWYQQKSSQAPKLLFHYYDKDFNNEADTPDNFQSRRPNTSFCFLDIRSPGLGDTAMYLCATSRDEGVRNQPQHFGDGTRLSIL.

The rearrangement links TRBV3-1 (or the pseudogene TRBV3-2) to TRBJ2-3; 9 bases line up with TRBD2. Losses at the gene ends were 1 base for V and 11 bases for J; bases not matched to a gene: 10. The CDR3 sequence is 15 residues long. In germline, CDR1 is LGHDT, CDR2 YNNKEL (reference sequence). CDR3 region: CASSQVVAGAVGQYF. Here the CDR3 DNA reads TGTGCCAGCAGCCAAGTCGTAGCGGGGGCTGTGGGGCAGTATTTT.

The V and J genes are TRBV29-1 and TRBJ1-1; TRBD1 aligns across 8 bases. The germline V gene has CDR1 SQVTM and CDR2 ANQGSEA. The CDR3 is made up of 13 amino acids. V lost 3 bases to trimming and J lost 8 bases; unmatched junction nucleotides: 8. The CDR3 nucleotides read TGCAGCGTTGAGTGGAGGACAGGGTCAGAAGCTTTCTTT. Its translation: CSVEWRTGSEAFF.

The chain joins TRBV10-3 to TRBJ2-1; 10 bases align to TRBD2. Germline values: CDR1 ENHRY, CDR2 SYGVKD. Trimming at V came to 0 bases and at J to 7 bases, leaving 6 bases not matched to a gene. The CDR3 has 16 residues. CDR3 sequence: CAISESNSGRQNEQFF. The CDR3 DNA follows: TGTGCCATCAGTGAGTCGAATAGCGGGAGGCAGAATGAGCAGTTCTTC.

CDR3 loop: CATSDPGQGRGVGYTF. The CDR3 DNA reads TGTGCCACCAGTGACCCCGGACAGGGGAGAGGGGTTGGCTACACCTTC. The J gene is TRBJ1-2, the V gene TRBV24-1, with 9 nucleotides matching TRBD1. This CDR3 comprises 16 residues. V lost 4 bases and J lost 7; bases outside the gene matches: 12. The V gene's germline CDR1 is KGHDR and CDR2 SFDVKD.

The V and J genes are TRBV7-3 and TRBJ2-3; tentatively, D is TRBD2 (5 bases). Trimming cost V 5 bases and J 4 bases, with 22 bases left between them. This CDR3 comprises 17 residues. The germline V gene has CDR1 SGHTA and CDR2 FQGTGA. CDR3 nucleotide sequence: TGTGCCAGCAGCCCTATCCCCTCAGGAGGCCCATCAGATACGCAGTATTTT. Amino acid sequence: CASSPIPSGGPSDTQYF.

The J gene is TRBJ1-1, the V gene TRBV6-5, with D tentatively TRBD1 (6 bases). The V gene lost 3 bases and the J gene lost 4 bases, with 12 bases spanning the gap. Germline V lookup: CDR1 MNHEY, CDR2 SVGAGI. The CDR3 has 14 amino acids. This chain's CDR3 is CASSYLQGVTEAFF. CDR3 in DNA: TGTGCCAGCAGTTATCTACAGGGTGTCACTGAAGCTTTCTTT.

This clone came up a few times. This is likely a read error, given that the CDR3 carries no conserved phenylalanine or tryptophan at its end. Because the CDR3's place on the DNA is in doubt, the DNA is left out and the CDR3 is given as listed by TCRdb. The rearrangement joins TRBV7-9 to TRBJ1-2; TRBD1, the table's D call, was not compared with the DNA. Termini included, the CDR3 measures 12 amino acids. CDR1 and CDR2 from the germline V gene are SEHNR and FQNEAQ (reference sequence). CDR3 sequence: CASSLVTGQLPV.

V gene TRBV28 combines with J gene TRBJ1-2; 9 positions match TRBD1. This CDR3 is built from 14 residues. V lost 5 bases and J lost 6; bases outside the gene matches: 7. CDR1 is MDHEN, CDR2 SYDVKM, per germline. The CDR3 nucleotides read TGTGCCAGCAGTCGGGACAGGGACGGCAATGGCTACACCTTC. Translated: CASSRDRDGNGYTF.

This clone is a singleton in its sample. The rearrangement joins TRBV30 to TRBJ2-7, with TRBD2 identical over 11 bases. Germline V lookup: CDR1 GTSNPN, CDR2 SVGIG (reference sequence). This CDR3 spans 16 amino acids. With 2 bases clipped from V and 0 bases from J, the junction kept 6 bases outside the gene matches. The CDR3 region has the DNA TGTGCCTGGAGTCGATGGCTAGCGGGGGGCTCCTACGAGCAGTACTTC. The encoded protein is CAWSRWLAGGSYEQYF.

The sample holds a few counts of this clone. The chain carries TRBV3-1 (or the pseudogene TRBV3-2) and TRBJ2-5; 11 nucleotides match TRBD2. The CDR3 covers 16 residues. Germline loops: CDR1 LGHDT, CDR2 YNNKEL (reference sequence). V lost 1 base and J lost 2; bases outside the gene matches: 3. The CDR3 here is CASSQGTSGGQETQYF. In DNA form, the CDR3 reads TGTGCCAGCAGCCAAGGTACTAGCGGGGGTCAAGAGACCCAGTACTTC.

The CDR3 reads CSVEAGTGRTEAFF. The CDR3, as DNA: TGCAGCGTTGAGGCTGGGACAGGTCGGACTGAAGCTTTCTTT. The chain joins TRBV29-1 to TRBJ1-1; the match to TRBD1 covers 8 bases. The CDR3 contains 14 residues. Germline trimming cut 3 bases from V and 5 bases from J; bases unmatched to any gene: 8. The germline gives CDR1 SQVTM, CDR2 ANQGSEA.

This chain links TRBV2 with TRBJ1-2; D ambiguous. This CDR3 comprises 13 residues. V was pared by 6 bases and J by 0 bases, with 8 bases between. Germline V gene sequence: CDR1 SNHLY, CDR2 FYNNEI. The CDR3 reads CASRETANYGYTF. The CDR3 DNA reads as TGTGCCAGCAGGGAAACAGCTAACTATGGCTACACCTTC.

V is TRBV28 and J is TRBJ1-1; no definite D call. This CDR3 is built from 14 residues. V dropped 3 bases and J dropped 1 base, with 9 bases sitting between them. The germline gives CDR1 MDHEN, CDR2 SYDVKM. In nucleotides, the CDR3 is TGTGCCAGCAGTTTTCTTCCACAGAACACTGAAGCTTTCTTT. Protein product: CASSFLPQNTEAFF.

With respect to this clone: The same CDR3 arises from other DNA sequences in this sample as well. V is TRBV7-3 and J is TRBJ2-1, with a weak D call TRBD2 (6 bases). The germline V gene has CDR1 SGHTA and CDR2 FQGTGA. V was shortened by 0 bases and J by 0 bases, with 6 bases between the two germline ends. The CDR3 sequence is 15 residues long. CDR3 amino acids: CASSLTGGSYNEQFF. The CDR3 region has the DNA TGTGCCAGCAGCTTAACCGGGGGCTCCTACAATGAGCAGTTCTTC.

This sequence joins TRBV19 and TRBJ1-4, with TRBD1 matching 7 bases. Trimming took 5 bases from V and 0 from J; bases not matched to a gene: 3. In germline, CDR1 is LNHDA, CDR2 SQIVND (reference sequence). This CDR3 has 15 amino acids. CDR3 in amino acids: CASSEGAATNEKLFF. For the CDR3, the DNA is TGTGCCAGTAGTGAGGGGGCTGCAACTAATGAAAAACTGTTTTTT. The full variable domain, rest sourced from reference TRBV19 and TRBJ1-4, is DGGITQSPKYLFRKEGQNVTLSCEQNLNHDAMYWYRQDPGQGLRLIYYSQIVNDFQKGDIAEGYSVSREKKESFPLTVTSAQKNPTAFYLCASSEGAATNEKLFFGSGTQLSVL.

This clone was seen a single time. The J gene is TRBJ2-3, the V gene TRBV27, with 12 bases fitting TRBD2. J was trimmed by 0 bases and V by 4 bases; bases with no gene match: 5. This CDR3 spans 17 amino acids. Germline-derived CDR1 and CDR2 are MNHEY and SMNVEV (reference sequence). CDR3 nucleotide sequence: TGTGCCAGCAGTTCTGGACTAGCGGGATGGAGCACAGATACGCAGTATTTT. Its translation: CASSSGLAGWSTDTQYF.